Below, 28 T cell receptor beta chains from the same sample are listed, as sequenced in a study of molecular identifiers for immune sequencing clone quantification. TCRdb re-analysed the PCR reads in MiXCR, keeping a single row per CDR3 protein. This sample carries over 300,000 distinct CDR3 sequences, about 22% of them seen once, and the ten largest clones take 0.65% to 0.95%. Sequenced sample: naive CD8+ T cells from blood, with Jurkat cell RNA spiked in. Subset specified: FACS-sorted CD8+CD4-CCR7+CD45RA+ naive T cells. These receptors were taken from a human donor in good health. Some libraries in this study had Jurkat cell RNA spiked in.

Here the CDR3 reads CASRVVGQGAVGANVLTF. DNA of the CDR3: TGTGCCAGCAGGGTCGTAGGGCAGGGGGCAGTTGGGGCCAACGTCCTGACTTTC. V gene TRBV12-3 or TRBV12-4 combines with J gene TRBJ2-6; 8 nucleotides match TRBD1. The trim removed 6 bases at V and 3 bases at J, leaving 13 bases unmatched. The CDR3 has 18 residues.

This rearrangement joins TRBV4-3 to TRBJ2-5; perhaps TRBD2 as D (6 bases). CDR1 is LGHNA and CDR2 is YSLEER in the germline V gene. Trimming took off 4 bases at V and 2 bases at J, with 20 bases between the two ends. The CDR3 covers 17 residues. The CDR3 loop is CASSRQAYGSPQETQYF. CDR3 sequence (DNA): TGCGCCAGCAGCCGCCAGGCGTACGGGAGTCCACAAGAGACCCAGTACTTC.

This clonotype was detected a few times. The genes are TRBV7-9 and TRBJ1-2; TRBD1 is a possible D gene (5 bases). Germline V lookup: CDR1 SEHNR, CDR2 FQNEAQ (reference sequence). V was trimmed by 5 bases and J by 2 bases, leaving 15 bases between them. The CDR3 loop spans 15 amino acids. CDR3 protein: CASSPPDTQNYGYTF. The CDR3 bases are TGTGCCAGCAGCCCACCGGACACCCAAAACTATGGCTACACCTTC. The variable domain in full, completed from reference TRBV7-9 and TRBJ1-2, reads DTGVSQNPRHKITKRGQNVTFRCDPISEHNRLYWYRQTLGQGPEFLTYFQNEAQLEKSRLLSDRFSAERPKGSFSTLEIQRTEQGDSAMYLCASSPPDTQNYGYTFGSGTRLTVV.

A few counts support this clonotype. The chain joins TRBV10-3 to TRBJ2-3; 12 bases line up with TRBD2. Germline CDR1 ENHRY, CDR2 SYGVKD. V shed 6 bases, J shed 2 bases, and the junction held 6 bases outside the gene matches. This CDR3 is 16 amino acids long. This chain's CDR3 is CAISSGLAGHTDTQYF. For the CDR3, the DNA is TGTGCCATCAGCTCAGGACTAGCGGGGCACACAGATACGCAGTATTTT.

A few counts support this clonotype. The chain couples TRBV3-1 to TRBJ1-5, with TRBD1 identical over 9 bases. Trimming took 5 bases from V and 6 from J; bases not matched to a gene: 8. The CDR3 has 15 amino acids. The germline V gene has CDR1 LGHDT and CDR2 YNNKEL (reference sequence). The CDR3: CASSFGQGHGQPQHF. The CDR3 nucleotides read TGTGCCAGCAGCTTCGGACAGGGGCATGGTCAGCCCCAGCATTTT.

This clonotype was found a few times. The rearrangement joins TRBV6-2 or TRBV6-3 to TRBJ2-2; D might be TRBD2 (6 bases). This CDR3 contains 17 residues. Germline V lookup: CDR1 MNHEY, CDR2 SVGEGT. Deletions cut 7 bases from V and 5 bases from J, with 23 bases between. CDR3 sequence (DNA): TGTGCCAGCACCCAAATACCCGGGGTCGGAGGGACCGGGGAGCTGTTTTTT. This encodes CASTQIPGVGGTGELFF.

Comment on this clonotype: This clone may be a read error of a much larger clone one base away. The chain employs TRBV6-2 or TRBV6-3 and TRBJ1-5; 8 bases map to TRBD1. V was clipped by 5 bases and J by 6 bases; unmatched bases: 6. The CDR3 consists of 14 residues. Germline assignment: CDR1 MNHEY and CDR2 SVGEGT. The CDR3 DNA reads TGTGCCAGCAGTCGCGGACAGGGCGGTCAGCCCCAGCATTTT. Translated: CASSRGQGGQPQHF.

As to this clonotype: A junction end diverges from the germline sequence, so it may reflect a read error. The chain recombines TRBV19 with TRBJ2-3, with no clear D. This CDR3 region has 12 residues. Looked up from germline, CDR1 is LNHDA and CDR2 is SQIVND (reference sequence). The CDR3 nucleotides are TGTACCAGTAATACGAATTCAAATACACAGTATTTT. This sequence encodes CTSNTNSNTQYF.

V usage is TRBV15 and J usage is TRBJ1-3; D gene unclear. The length of the CDR3 is 16 residues. Germline V CDR1 and CDR2: LNHNV, YYDKDF (reference sequence). Trimming removed 1 base from V and 3 bases from J, with 13 bases in between. This CDR3 is CATSRAAPSLGNTIYF. CDR3 DNA sequence: TGTGCCACCAGCAGAGCTGCACCGTCGCTTGGAAACACCATATATTTT. Full variable domain (rest looked up from reference TRBV15 and TRBJ1-3): DAMVIQNPRYQVTQFGKPVTLSCSQTLNHNVMYWYQQKSSQAPKLLFHYYDKDFNNEADTPDNFQSRRPNTSFCFLDIRSPGLGDTAMYLCATSRAAPSLGNTIYFGEGSWLTVV.

This clonotype was recorded many times. V usage is TRBV5-4 and J usage is TRBJ1-2; weak D call: TRBD1 (6 bases). The CDR3 consists of 13 residues. CDR1 is SGHNT, CDR2 YYREEE, per germline (reference sequence). V was clipped by 1 base and J by 5 bases, with 9 bases between them. The DNA of the CDR3 is TGTGCCAGCAGCTTGCGACAGGAGTATGGCTACACCTTC. It yields the protein CASSLRQEYGYTF.

Many counts were recorded for this clonotype. The rearrangement links TRBV28 to TRBJ2-3, with no clear D. V was pared by 2 bases and J by 2 bases, with 11 bases between. Germline CDR1 is MDHEN and CDR2 is SYDVKM. This CDR3 contains 15 residues. The CDR3 here is CASSLPGPNTDTQYF. The CDR3 nucleotides read TGTGCCAGCAGTTTACCCGGGCCAAACACAGATACGCAGTATTTT.

The rearrangement uses TRBV9 and TRBJ1-2; maybe TRBD1 (5 bases). Germline values: CDR1 SGDLS, CDR2 YYNGEE. V lost 4 bases, J lost 3 bases, and 19 bases lay in between. The CDR3 consists of 16 residues. CDR3: CASSSSRGAGYYGYTF. As DNA, the CDR3 is TGTGCCAGCAGCTCCAGTAGAGGAGCAGGGTACTATGGCTACACCTTC.

This clonotype was found a few times. The gene calls are TRBV19 and TRBJ2-7; 7 bases match TRBD1. Trimming at V came to 5 bases and at J to 3 bases, leaving 10 bases not matched to a gene. Germline V gives CDR1 LNHDA, CDR2 SQIVND (reference sequence). The CDR3 covers 15 residues. In nucleotides, the CDR3 is TGTGCCAGTAGTCAGACCGGGACAGAATTCTACGAGCAGTACTTC. This translates into CASSQTGTEFYEQYF.

This clonotype was seen at least ten times. The chain combines TRBV29-1 with TRBJ2-5; the D is unclear. V lost 6 bases and J 0 bases, leaving 8 bases between the germline ends. CDR1 SQVTM and CDR2 ANQGSEA come from the germline V gene. The CDR3 runs to 12 residues. The CDR3 nucleotides read TGCAGCGTGGACCGGGACCAAGAGACCCAGTACTTC. Translation gives CSVDRDQETQYF. Combining the CDR3 with reference TRBV29-1 and TRBJ2-5 gives the whole variable domain SAVISQKPSRDICQRGTSLTIQCQVDSQVTMMFWYRQQPGQSLTLIATANQGSEATYESGFVIDKFPISRPNLTFSTLTVSNMSPEDSSIYLCSVDRDQETQYFGPGTRLLVL.

A few counts support this clonotype. The V gene is TRBV20-1, the J gene TRBJ2-7, with D possibly TRBD2 on 6 matching bases. V lost 0 bases and J 2 bases, leaving 14 bases between the germline ends. Germline assignment: CDR1 DFQATT and CDR2 SNEGSKA (reference sequence). This CDR3 is built from 15 residues. This CDR3 reads CSARDSPSATYEQYF. Here the CDR3 DNA reads TGCAGTGCTAGAGATTCGCCTAGCGCAACCTACGAGCAGTACTTC.

This clonotype was seen only a few times. The genes are TRBV20-1 and TRBJ2-7, with TRBD2 matching 8 bases. The CDR3 is 16 residues long. The J segment lost 2 bases and the V segment lost 1 base, leaving 10 bases of the junction unmatched. Germline loops: CDR1 DFQATT, CDR2 SNEGSKA (reference sequence). CDR3 DNA: TGCAGTGCTAGAGCCCTAATACTAGCGGTCACCTACGAGCAGTACTTC. Protein: CSARALILAVTYEQYF.

This clonotype has ten or more counts. The V gene is TRBV7-9, the J gene TRBJ1-1; no firm D call. The V gene's germline CDR1 is SEHNR and CDR2 FQNEAQ (reference sequence). The CDR3 runs 16 residues. V shed 4 bases and J shed 0 bases, with 15 bases lying between them. The CDR3 loop reads CASSSSPTALNTEAFF. The CDR3 DNA sequence: TGTGCCAGCAGCTCCTCCCCCACAGCCCTGAACACTGAAGCTTTCTTT.

This clonotype showed up many times. The CDR3 coding sequence is TGTGCCAGCAGTTACAGTGTCAATCAGCCCCAGCATTTT. Translation gives CASSYSVNQPQHF. The chain uses TRBV6-5 and TRBJ1-5; D not certain. The CDR3 loop spans 13 amino acids. Germline assignment: CDR1 MNHEY and CDR2 SVGAGI. The germline V and J ends were trimmed by 2 bases and 3 bases, with 5 bases remaining between them.

This clonotype came up many times. The J gene is TRBJ1-5, the V gene TRBV5-5; D remains ambiguous. Between the trimmed V and J ends, which lost 0 bases and 0 bases, there was a span of 7 bases. This CDR3 is 15 amino acids long. The germline gives CDR1 SGHKS, CDR2 YYEKEE (reference sequence). CDR3 coding DNA: TGTGCCAGCAGCTTGGAGGTTTATAGCAATCAGCCCCAGCATTTT. As protein: CASSLEVYSNQPQHF.

Regarding this clonotype: Since a much larger clone is just one base distant, this may be a read error. The chain is built from TRBV29-1 and TRBJ2-3; no definite D call. V was trimmed by 7 bases and J by 0 bases, leaving 8 bases between them. The CDR3 spans 12 residues. Per germline, CDR1 SQVTM and CDR2 ANQGSEA. CDR3 amino acids: CSGALSTDTQYF. CDR3 coding DNA: TGCAGCGGTGCCCTTAGCACAGATACGCAGTATTTT.

This clonotype has a count of ten or more. The gene calls are TRBV9 and TRBJ1-1, with D perhaps matching TRBD1 (5 bases). The V gene's germline CDR1 is SGDLS and CDR2 YYNGEE. The CDR3 is 16 amino acids. V lost 4 bases and J lost 0, with 16 bases in between. The CDR3 region is CASSPPVEGMNTEAFF. The DNA for the CDR3 is TGTGCCAGCAGCCCCCCCGTTGAGGGGATGAACACTGAAGCTTTCTTT.

With respect to this clonotype: A clone one base away is much larger, so this may be a read error. V and J are TRBV2 and TRBJ2-3, with TRBD2 matching 7 bases. The CDR3 runs 17 residues. V shed 0 bases and J 6 bases; nucleotides not matched to a gene: 12. Germline-derived CDR1 and CDR2 are SNHLY and FYNNEI. CDR3 protein: CASSEALNSGGIDTQYF. Here the CDR3 DNA reads TGTGCCAGCAGTGAAGCGCTTAATTCCGGGGGGATTGATACGCAGTATTTT.

This clonotype occurred a few times. CDR3 coding DNA: TGCGCCAGCAGCCAAGCGGGACAGGGCTCAGATACGCAGTATTTT. It yields the protein CASSQAGQGSDTQYF. The V call is TRBV4-3, the J call TRBJ2-3; 9 nucleotides align to TRBD1. The length of the CDR3 is 15 residues. Germline CDR1 LGHNA, CDR2 YSLEER. V was clipped by 1 base and J by 4 bases; unmatched bases: 3.

This clonotype was observed many times. V gene TRBV7-2 combines with J gene TRBJ2-1; tentatively, D is TRBD2 (5 bases). CDR3 size: 12 residues. CDR1 is SGHTA and CDR2 is FQGNSA in the germline V gene. Trimming stripped 5 bases from V and 10 bases from J, with 12 bases between. CDR3 amino acids: CASSPGLLEQFF. CDR3 coding DNA: TGTGCCAGCAGCCCTGGACTTCTAGAGCAGTTCTTC. Full variable domain (remainder filled in from reference TRBV7-2 and TRBJ2-1): GAGVSQSPSNKVTEKGKDVELRCDPISGHTALYWYRQSLGQGLEFLIYFQGNSAPDKSGLPSDRFSAERTGGSVSTLTIQRTQQEDSAVYLCASSPGLLEQFFGPGTRLTVL.

This clonotype came up many times. The chain is built from TRBV29-1 and TRBJ2-6; the D gene is possibly TRBD1 (5 bases). The CDR3 contains 15 residues. Germline V lookup: CDR1 SQVTM, CDR2 ANQGSEA. The V end was cut by 6 bases, the J end by 0 bases, with 12 bases between. In DNA form, the CDR3 reads TGCAGCGTACCCAATACAGGCTCTGGGGCCAACGTCCTGACTTTC. It specifies CSVPNTGSGANVLTF.

This chain joins TRBV27 and TRBJ2-1; possible D gene TRBD2, 7 bases. This CDR3 region has 17 residues. V lost 0 bases to trimming and J lost 3 bases, with 15 bases between them. CDR1 is MNHEY, CDR2 SMNVEV, per germline (reference sequence). The CDR3 sequence: CASSLSAGATFYNEQFF. In DNA form, the CDR3 reads TGTGCCAGCAGTTTATCTGCGGGGGCTACCTTCTACAATGAGCAGTTCTTC.

As regards this clonotype: This likely came from a read error, as a far larger clone is one base away. The conserved phenylalanine or tryptophan normally closing the CDR3 is absent here, so this likely arose from a read error. The gene calls are TRBV5-1 and TRBJ1-1; D call uncertain. Germline V lookup: CDR1 SGHRS, CDR2 YFSETQ. Trimming pared 1 base from V and 1 base from J, leaving 5 bases between. The CDR3 consists of 13 residues. The CDR3 sequence is CASSLQGNTEAFL. The CDR3 region has the DNA TGCGCCAGCAGCTTGCAAGGGAACACTGAAGCTTTCTTA.

The chain carries TRBV19 and TRBJ2-1; 7 bases match TRBD1. Germline CDR1 reads LNHDA; CDR2 reads SQIVND (reference sequence). The CDR3 is 17 amino acids. Germline trimming cut 0 bases from V and 3 bases from J; bases unmatched to any gene: 8. This chain's CDR3 is CASSIDGGTADYNEQFF. The CDR3 nucleotides read TGTGCCAGTAGTATAGATGGTGGGACAGCCGACTACAATGAGCAGTTCTTC.